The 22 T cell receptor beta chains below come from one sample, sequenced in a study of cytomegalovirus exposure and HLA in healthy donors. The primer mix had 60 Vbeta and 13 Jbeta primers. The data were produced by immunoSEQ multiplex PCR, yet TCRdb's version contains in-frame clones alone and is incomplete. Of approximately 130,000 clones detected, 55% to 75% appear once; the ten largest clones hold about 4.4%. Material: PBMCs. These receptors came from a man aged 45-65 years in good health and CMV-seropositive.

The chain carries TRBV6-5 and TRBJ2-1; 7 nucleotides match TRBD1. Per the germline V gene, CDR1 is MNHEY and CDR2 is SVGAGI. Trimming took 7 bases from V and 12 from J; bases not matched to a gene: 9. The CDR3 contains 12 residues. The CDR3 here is CASKGGDLRQFF. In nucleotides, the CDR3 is TGTGCCAGCAAAGGGGGCGATCTCCGGCAGTTCTTC.

As DNA, the CDR3 is TGTGCCAGCAGTTCTTCAACCCGGTCCTATGGCTACACCTTC. Translation gives CASSSSTRSYGYTF. The chain couples TRBV27 to TRBJ1-2; D ambiguous. With 4 bases removed from V and 4 bases from J, the gap between germline ends came to 13 bases. The CDR3 loop spans 14 amino acids. Germline V gene sequence: CDR1 MNHEY, CDR2 SMNVEV (reference sequence).

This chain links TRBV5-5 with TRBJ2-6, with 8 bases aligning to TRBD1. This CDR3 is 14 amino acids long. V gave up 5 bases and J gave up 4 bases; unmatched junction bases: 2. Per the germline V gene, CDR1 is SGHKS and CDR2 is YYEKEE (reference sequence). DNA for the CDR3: TGTGCCAGCAGTCGGACAGGGGGGGCCAACGTCCTGACTTTC. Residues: CASSRTGGANVLTF.

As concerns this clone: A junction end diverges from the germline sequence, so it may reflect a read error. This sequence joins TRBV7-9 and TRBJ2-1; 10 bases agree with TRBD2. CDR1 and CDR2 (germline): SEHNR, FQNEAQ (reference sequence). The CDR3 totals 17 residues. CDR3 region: CSSSLAPLAGVGNEQFF. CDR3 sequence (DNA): TGTTCCAGCAGCCTGGCCCCCCTAGCGGGAGTAGGAAATGAGCAGTTCTTC.

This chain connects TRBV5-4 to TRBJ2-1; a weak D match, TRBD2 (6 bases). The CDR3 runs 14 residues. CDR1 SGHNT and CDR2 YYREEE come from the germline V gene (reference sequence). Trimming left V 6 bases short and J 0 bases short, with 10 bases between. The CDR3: CASNRRDSYNEQFF. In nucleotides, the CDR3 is TGTGCCAGCAATAGGCGGGACTCCTACAATGAGCAGTTCTTC.

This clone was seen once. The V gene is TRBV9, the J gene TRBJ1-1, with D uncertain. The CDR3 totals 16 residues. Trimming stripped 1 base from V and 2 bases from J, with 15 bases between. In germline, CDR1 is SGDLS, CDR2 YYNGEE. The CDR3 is CASSVRDIVGNTEAFF. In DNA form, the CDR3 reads TGTGCCAGCAGCGTACGGGATATAGTGGGAAACACTGAAGCTTTCTTT.

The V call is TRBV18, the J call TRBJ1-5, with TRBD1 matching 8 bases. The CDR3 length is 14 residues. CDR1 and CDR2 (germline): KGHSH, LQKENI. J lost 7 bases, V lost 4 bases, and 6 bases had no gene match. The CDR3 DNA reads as TGTGCCAGCTCACTTGACAGGGGAGCGCAGCCCCAGCATTTT. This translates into CASSLDRGAQPQHF.

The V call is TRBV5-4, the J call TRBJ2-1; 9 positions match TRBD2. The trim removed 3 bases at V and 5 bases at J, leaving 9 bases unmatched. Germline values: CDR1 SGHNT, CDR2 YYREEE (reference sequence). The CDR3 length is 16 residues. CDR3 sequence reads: CASSSPTSGVNNEQFF. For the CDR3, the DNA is TGTGCCAGCAGCTCCCCGACTAGCGGAGTTAACAATGAGCAGTTCTTC.

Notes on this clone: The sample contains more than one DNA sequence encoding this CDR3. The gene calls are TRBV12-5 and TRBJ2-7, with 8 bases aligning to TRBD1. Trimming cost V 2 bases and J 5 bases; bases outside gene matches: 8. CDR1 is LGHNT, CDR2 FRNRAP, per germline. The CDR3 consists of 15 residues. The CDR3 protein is CASGLLRDRYHEQYF. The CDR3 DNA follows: TGTGCTAGTGGTTTGCTCCGGGACAGGTACCACGAGCAGTACTTC.

The DNA for the CDR3 is TGTGCCAGCAGCCCCCAGGGCCCCGGTTACAATCAGCCCCAGCATTTT. Translating gives CASSPQGPGYNQPQHF. The chain is built from TRBV7-2 and TRBJ1-5; a weak D match, TRBD1 (5 bases). Germline V CDR1 and CDR2: SGHTA, FQGNSA. Trimming pared 5 bases from V and 3 bases from J, leaving 17 bases between. This CDR3 spans 16 amino acids.

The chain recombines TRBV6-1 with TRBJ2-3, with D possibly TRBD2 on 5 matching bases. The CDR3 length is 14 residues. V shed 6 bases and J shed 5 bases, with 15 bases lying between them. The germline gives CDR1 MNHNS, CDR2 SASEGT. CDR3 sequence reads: CASRGGSGGDTQYF. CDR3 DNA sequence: TGTGCCAGCAGGGGCGGGTCAGGAGGAGATACGCAGTATTTT.

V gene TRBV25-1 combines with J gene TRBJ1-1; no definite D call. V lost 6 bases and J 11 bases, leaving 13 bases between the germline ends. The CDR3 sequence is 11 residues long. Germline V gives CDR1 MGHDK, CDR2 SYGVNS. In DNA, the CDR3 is TGTGCCAGCAGAGTTTATAGTCGGGCTTTCTTT. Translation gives CASRVYSRAFF.

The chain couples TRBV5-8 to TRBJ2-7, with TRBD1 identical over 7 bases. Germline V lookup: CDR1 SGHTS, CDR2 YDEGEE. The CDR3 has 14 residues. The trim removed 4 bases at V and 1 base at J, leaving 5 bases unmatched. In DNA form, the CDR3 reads TGTGCCAGCAGCCCCGGACAGGCTTCCTACGAGCAGTACTTC. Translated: CASSPGQASYEQYF. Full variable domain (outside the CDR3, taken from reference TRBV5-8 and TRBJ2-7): EAGVTQSPTHLIKTRGQQATLRCSPISGHTSVYWYQQALGLGLQFLLWYDEGEERNRGNFPPRFSGRQFPNYSSELNVNALELEDSALYLCASSPGQASYEQYFGPGTRLTVT.

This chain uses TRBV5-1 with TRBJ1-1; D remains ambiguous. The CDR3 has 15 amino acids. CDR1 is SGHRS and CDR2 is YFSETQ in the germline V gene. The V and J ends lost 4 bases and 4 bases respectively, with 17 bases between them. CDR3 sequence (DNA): TGCGCCAGCAGCCAAGAATACGGGGTGGTCACTGAAGCTTTCTTT. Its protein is CASSQEYGVVTEAFF.

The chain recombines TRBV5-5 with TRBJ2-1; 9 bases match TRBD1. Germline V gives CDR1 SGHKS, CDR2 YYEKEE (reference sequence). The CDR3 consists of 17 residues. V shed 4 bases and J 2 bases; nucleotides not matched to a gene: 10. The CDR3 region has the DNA TGTGCCAGCAGCCAAGGGGGACAGGGAATCCCCTACAATGAGCAGTTCTTC. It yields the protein CASSQGGQGIPYNEQFF. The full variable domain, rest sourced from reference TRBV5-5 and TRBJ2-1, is DAGVTQSPTHLIKTRGQQVTLRCSPISGHKSVSWYQQVLGQGPQFIFQYYEKEERGRGNFPDRFSARQFPNYSSELNVNALLLGDSALYLCASSQGGQGIPYNEQFFGPGTRLTVL.

Written as DNA, the CDR3 is TGTGCCAGCAGCGTAGGAAGACTAGCGGAAGGGAGAAATGAGCAGTTCTTC. This encodes CASSVGRLAEGRNEQFF. The genes are TRBV9 and TRBJ2-1; 9 bases are shared with TRBD2. The CDR3 extends over 17 amino acids. V was clipped by 0 bases and J by 7 bases; unmatched bases: 11. In germline, CDR1 is SGDLS, CDR2 YYNGEE.

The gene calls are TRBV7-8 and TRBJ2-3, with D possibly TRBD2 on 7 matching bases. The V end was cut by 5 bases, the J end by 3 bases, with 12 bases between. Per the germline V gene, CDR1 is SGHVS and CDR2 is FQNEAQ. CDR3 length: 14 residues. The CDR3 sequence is CASSTGGPTDTQYF. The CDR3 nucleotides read TGTGCCAGCAGCACCGGGGGGCCGACAGATACGCAGTATTTT.

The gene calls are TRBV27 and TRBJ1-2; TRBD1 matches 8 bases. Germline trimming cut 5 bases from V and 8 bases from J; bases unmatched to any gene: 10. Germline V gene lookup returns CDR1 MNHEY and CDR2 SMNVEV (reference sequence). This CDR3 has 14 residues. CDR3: CASSPDRGWWGYTF. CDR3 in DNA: TGTGCCAGCAGTCCTGACAGGGGCTGGTGGGGCTACACCTTC.

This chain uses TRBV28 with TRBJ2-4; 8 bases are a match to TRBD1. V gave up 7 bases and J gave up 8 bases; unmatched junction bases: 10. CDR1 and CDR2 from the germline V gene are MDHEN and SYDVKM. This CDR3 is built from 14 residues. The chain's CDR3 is CASKPPGGVDIQYF. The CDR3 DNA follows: TGTGCCAGCAAACCTCCAGGGGGCGTAGACATTCAGTACTTC.

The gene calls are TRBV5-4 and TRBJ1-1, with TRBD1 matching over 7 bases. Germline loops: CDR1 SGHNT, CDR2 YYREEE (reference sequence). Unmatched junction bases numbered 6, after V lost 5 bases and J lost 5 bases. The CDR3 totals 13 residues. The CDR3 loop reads CASRRGHGTEAFF. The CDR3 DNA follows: TGTGCCAGCAGGAGGGGGCATGGAACTGAAGCTTTCTTT.

Written as DNA, the CDR3 is TGCAGCGTTGATCGGGGGGCCGGGGCCAACGTCCTGACTTTC. Translating gives CSVDRGAGANVLTF. The rearrangement uses TRBV29-1 and TRBJ2-6; maybe TRBD2 (7 bases). Deletions cut 3 bases from V and 4 bases from J, with 10 bases between. Germline V gives CDR1 SQVTM, CDR2 ANQGSEA. The CDR3 is made up of 14 amino acids.

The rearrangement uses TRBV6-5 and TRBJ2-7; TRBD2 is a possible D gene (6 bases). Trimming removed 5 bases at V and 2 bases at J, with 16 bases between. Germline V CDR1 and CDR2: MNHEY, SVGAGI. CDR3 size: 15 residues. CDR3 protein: CASSRGTGATYEQYF. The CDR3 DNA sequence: TGTGCCAGCAGTCGGGGGACGGGAGCTACCTACGAGCAGTACTTC.